Presented here are 14 T cell receptor beta chains from one specimen sequenced in a study of neurological immune-mediated disorders. TCRdb reanalysed the 5' RACE reads using MiXCR and keeps one entry per CDR3 protein. The table includes roughly 88,000 distinct CDR3 sequences, under 4.5% detected once. The source material was PBMCs. These receptor sequences come from a woman aged 45 to 65 with multiple sclerosis.

This clonotype was recorded at least ten times. This sequence joins TRBV5-1 and TRBJ2-7, with 9 positions matching TRBD2. Looked up from germline, CDR1 is SGHRS and CDR2 is YFSETQ. The V and J ends lost 4 bases and 1 base, in that order; junction bases with no gene match: 3. The CDR3 loop spans 14 amino acids. In DNA form, the CDR3 reads TGCGCCAGCAGCGGGGGACTAGCTTCCTACGAGCAGTACTTC. Translation: CASSGGLASYEQYF.

This clonotype was seen ten or more times. The gene calls are TRBV5-1 and TRBJ1-4; D remains unclear. CDR3 length equals 13 residues. Germline V gene data show CDR1 as SGHRS and CDR2 as YFSETQ. Trimming cost V 2 bases and J 7 bases, with 9 bases left between them. The CDR3 reads CASSFAGSEKLFF. DNA for the CDR3: TGCGCCAGCAGCTTCGCGGGGTCTGAAAAACTGTTTTTT.

This clonotype has ten or more counts. The chain has TRBV5-1 and TRBJ1-5; D gene unclear. The CDR3 has 13 residues. V dropped 2 bases and J dropped 3 bases, with 6 bases sitting between them. The germline V gene encodes CDR1 SGHRS and CDR2 YFSETQ. The CDR3 DNA follows: TGCGCCAGCAGCTTTGGAGACAATCAGCCCCAGCATTTT. It is translated as CASSFGDNQPQHF.

The table lists this clonotype with many counts. The genes are TRBV15 and TRBJ2-1; D gene ambiguous. The CDR3 runs 11 residues. V dropped 0 bases and J dropped 10 bases, with 4 bases sitting between them. Germline V gene data show CDR1 as LNHNV and CDR2 as YYDKDF (reference sequence). CDR3: CATSRDFEQFF. The CDR3 bases are TGTGCCACCAGCAGAGATTTCGAGCAGTTCTTC. Based on the CDR3 plus reference TRBV15 and TRBJ2-1, the full variable domain is DAMVIQNPRYQVTQFGKPVTLSCSQTLNHNVMYWYQQKSSQAPKLLFHYYDKDFNNEADTPDNFQSRRPNTSFCFLDIRSPGLGDTAMYLCATSRDFEQFFGPGTRLTVL.

A few counts support this clonotype. No conserved phenylalanine or tryptophan is present at the end of the CDR3, so a read error is the likely explanation. The chain uses TRBV5-5 and TRBJ2-7; D might be TRBD1 or TRBD2, each matching 6 bases. V lost 4 bases, J lost 7 bases, and 21 bases lay in between. Germline loops: CDR1 SGHKS, CDR2 YYEKEE (reference sequence). The CDR3 is 15 residues long. CDR3 region: CASSGVAGGGGEQYI. The CDR3 DNA sequence: TGTGCCAGCAGCGGAGTGGCCGGGGGCGGCGGAGAGCAGTACATC.

Worth noting for this clonotype: A clone one base away is much larger, so this may be a read error. The chain combines TRBV20-1 with TRBJ1-5; 7 nucleotides line up with TRBD1. This CDR3 contains 13 residues. CDR1 is DFQATT, CDR2 SNEGSKA, per germline (reference sequence). Here the CDR3 reads CSARGTGDQHQHF. The CDR3 region has the DNA TGCAGTGCTAGGGGAACAGGGGATCAGCACCAGCATTTT.

This clonotype was seen many times. The chain has TRBV5-1 and TRBJ2-1; 11 bases match TRBD1. This CDR3 region has 15 residues. V shed 4 bases and J 6 bases; nucleotides not matched to a gene: 6. Germline V gives CDR1 SGHRS, CDR2 YFSETQ. Here the CDR3 DNA reads TGCGCCAGCAGCCCGCAGGGACAGGGGGGCAATGAGCAGTTCTTC. It yields the protein CASSPQGQGGNEQFF.

In this sample, this clonotype turned up many times. CDR3 bases: TGCAGTGCTAGCCCCCGGGAGGGCCCATACTACGAGCAGTACTTC. Its protein is CSASPREGPYYEQYF. This chain uses TRBV20-1 with TRBJ2-7, with 8 bases lining up with TRBD2. The CDR3 covers 15 residues. J lost 3 bases, V lost 3 bases, and 10 bases had no gene match. From germline, CDR1 is DFQATT and CDR2 SNEGSKA (reference sequence).

This clonotype showed up many times. The rearrangement links TRBV5-1 to TRBJ1-1; no reliable D call. CDR3 length: 14 residues. Germline CDR1 is SGHRS and CDR2 is YFSETQ. V dropped 0 bases and J dropped 9 bases, with 15 bases sitting between them. The CDR3: CASSLASGRAKAFF. DNA for the CDR3: TGCGCCAGCAGCTTGGCTTCTGGTAGGGCAAAAGCTTTCTTT.

The sample holds many counts of this clonotype. The chain combines TRBV9 with TRBJ1-5; tentative D call: TRBD1 (5 bases). The CDR3 has 14 residues. Looked up from germline, CDR1 is SGDLS and CDR2 is YYNGEE. The ends were cut back, 4 bases at V and 9 bases at J, with 17 bases in the middle. This CDR3 is CASSPRQSVGPQHF. CDR3 bases: TGTGCCAGCAGCCCTCGACAGTCCGTTGGGCCCCAGCATTTT.

Only a few counts were recorded for this clonotype. V is TRBV12-3 or TRBV12-4 and J is TRBJ1-2; the D gene is possibly TRBD1 (5 bases). Trimming removed 3 bases from V and 4 bases from J, with 15 bases in between. The CDR3 is 15 residues long. CDR3 protein: CASSLTSGTPYGYTF. The CDR3 region has the DNA TGTGCCAGCAGTTTGACGTCGGGGACCCCCTATGGCTACACCTTC.

V gene TRBV4-2 combines with J gene TRBJ2-3; D unresolved. V lost 3 bases and J lost 4, with 11 bases in between. Germline-derived CDR1 and CDR2 are LGHNA and YNFKEQ. The CDR3 is 14 amino acids. The CDR3 here is CASSQALAADTQYF. For the CDR3, the DNA is TGTGCCAGCAGCCAGGCCCTCGCGGCAGATACGCAGTATTTT.

In its sample, this clonotype was seen a few times. The conserved closing phenylalanine or tryptophan is absent in this CDR3, likely reflecting a read error. The chain carries TRBV11-2 and TRBJ1-2; D gene unclear. The V end was cut by 5 bases, the J end by 1 base, with 8 bases between. This CDR3 region has 13 residues. The germline gives CDR1 SGHAT, CDR2 FQNNGV. The CDR3 nucleotides are TGTGCCAGCAGCGCCCAGGTTAACTATGGCTACACCAAC. Protein sequence: CASSAQVNYGYTN.

In this sample, this clonotype turned up many times. The V and J genes are TRBV6-5 and TRBJ1-1; D unclear. The V and J ends lost 0 bases and 1 base respectively, with 9 bases between them. The CDR3 loop spans 15 amino acids. CDR1 MNHEY and CDR2 SVGAGI come from the germline V gene. CDR3: CASSYSTEGNTEAFF. CDR3 DNA sequence: TGTGCCAGCAGTTACTCTACGGAGGGGAACACTGAAGCTTTCTTT.